The subject of this entry is one T cell receptor (beta chain). This entry belongs to a study of blood T cell repertoires in COVID-19. Overall study: Material from acute and convalescent COVID-19 was sourced from the United States, Italy and Spain. The cDNA or gDNA used as material had been derived from T cells, B-cell-depleted T cells, or PBMCs.

The authors' processing: Estimation of nucleated cell counts relied on the amplification of reference gene primers. The table came from immunoSEQ multiplex PCR; TCRdb's copy has only in-frame clones and leaves some out. V and J calls plus clone size are reproduced from that table; the DNA served to infer D and trimming. The table shows around 120,000 clones, with about 80% occurring only once. The clonotype comes from a man between 70 and 80 years old with acute or convalescent COVID-19. Material for sequencing was peripheral blood.

The CDR3 DNA reads as TGTGCCAGCAGTTACTGGCTGGGAAGGGGAGAGACCCAGTACTTC. Amino acid sequence: CASSYWLGRGETQYF. The chain employs TRBV6-5 and TRBJ2-5; D might be TRBD1 (5 bases). V lost 1 base and J lost 4, with 13 bases in between. Germline-derived CDR1 and CDR2 are MNHEY and SVGAGI. The CDR3 is made up of 15 amino acids.